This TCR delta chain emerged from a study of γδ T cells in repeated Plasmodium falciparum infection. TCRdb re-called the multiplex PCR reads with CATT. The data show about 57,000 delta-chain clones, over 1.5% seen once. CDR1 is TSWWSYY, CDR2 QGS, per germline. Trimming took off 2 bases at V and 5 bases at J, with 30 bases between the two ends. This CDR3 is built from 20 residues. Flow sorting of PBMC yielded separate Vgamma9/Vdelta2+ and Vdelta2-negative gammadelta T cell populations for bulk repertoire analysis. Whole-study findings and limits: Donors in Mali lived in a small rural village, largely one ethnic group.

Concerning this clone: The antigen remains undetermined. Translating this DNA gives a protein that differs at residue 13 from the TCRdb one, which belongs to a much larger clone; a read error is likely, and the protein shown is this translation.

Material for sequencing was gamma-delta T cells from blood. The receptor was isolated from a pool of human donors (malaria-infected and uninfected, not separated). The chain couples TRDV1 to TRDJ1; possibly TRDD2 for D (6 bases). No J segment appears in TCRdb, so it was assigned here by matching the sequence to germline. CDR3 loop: CALGEARHLPRWPVIDKLIF. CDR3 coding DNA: TGTGCTCTTGGGGAAGCTCGACATCTTCCTCGGTGGCCCGTTATAGATAAACTCATCTTT.